These 22 T cell receptor beta chains were sequenced from one sample in a study of regulatory T cells in long-lasting Graves disease. Researchers made TCR beta libraries by using iRepertoire HTBI primers and running Arm-PCR on CDR3 regions. TCRdb re-derived calls from the multiplex PCR reads in MiXCR, one entry per CDR3 protein. The sample shows 350,000 to 450,000 distinct CDR3 sequences, under 15% of them seen only once. Sample time point: newly diagnosed GD, antithyroid drugs for less than 3 months. PBMCs were the source of the RNA used for TCR sequencing. These data were also filed under a second study, of T cells in Graves' hyperthyroidism and ophthalmopathy.

The starting material was peripheral blood mononuclear cells (PBMCs), obtained at new diagnosis, from a patient treated with antithyroid drugs. These receptors all come from a young woman with Graves disease.

The V and J genes are TRBV10-2 and TRBJ1-2; no clear D. Trimming stripped 3 bases from V and 4 bases from J, with 15 bases between. The CDR3 contains 15 residues. The germline CDR1 and CDR2 sequences are WSHSY and SAAADI. The CDR3 here is CASSDPAGAGYGYTF. CDR3 coding DNA: TGCGCCAGCAGTGACCCCGCAGGCGCCGGCTATGGCTACACCTTC.

The rearrangement links TRBV5-6 to TRBJ2-7; 8 positions match TRBD1. J gave up 5 bases and V 5 bases, and 12 bases lay outside the gene matches. Germline values: CDR1 SGHDT, CDR2 YYEEEE. There are 15 residues in the CDR3. The chain's CDR3 is CASRMTGQGRHEQYF. For the CDR3, the DNA is TGTGCCAGCAGGATGACCGGACAGGGTAGGCACGAGCAGTACTTC.

This chain links TRBV28 with TRBJ1-2; D is undetermined. There are 11 residues in the CDR3. V lost 3 bases and J 11 bases, leaving 10 bases between the germline ends. Germline CDR1 reads MDHEN; CDR2 reads SYDVKM. CDR3 protein: CASSLNIWYTF. The CDR3 nucleotides read TGTGCCAGCAGTTTGAACATATGGTACACCTTC.

This chain joins TRBV4-2 and TRBJ1-4; D is ambiguous. The germline gives CDR1 LGHNA, CDR2 YNFKEQ. The CDR3 totals 18 residues. The V end was cut by 0 bases, the J end by 8 bases, with 22 bases between. As DNA, the CDR3 is TGTGCCAGCAGCCAAGATCGAGGAGGATGGGAGGTTGTCGAAAAACTGTTTTTT. Protein product: CASSQDRGGWEVVEKLFF.

Points on this clonotype: Germline and junction disagree at one end, which may indicate a read error. The chain employs TRBV6-2 or TRBV6-3 and TRBJ1-5; D is ambiguous. CDR1 and CDR2 (germline): MNHEY, SVGEGT. This CDR3 is 16 amino acids long. CDR3 residues: CASRPRGALGNQPRHF. For the CDR3, the DNA is TGTGCCAGCAGACCGCGTGGCGCACTAGGCAATCAGCCCCGGCATTTT.

In this sample, this clonotype turned up a few times. The rearrangement links TRBV7-8 to TRBJ2-1; 7 bases fit TRBD1. V lost 1 base, J lost 4 bases, and 4 bases stayed unmatched. CDR1 SGHVS and CDR2 FQNEAQ come from the germline V gene. The CDR3 runs 15 residues. DNA for the CDR3: TGTGCCAGCAGCTTAGGGGGACAGAAATACAATGAGCAGTTCTTC. It specifies CASSLGGQKYNEQFF.

The chain has TRBV9 and TRBJ2-1; D is undetermined. Germline-derived CDR1 and CDR2 are SGDLS and YYNGEE. V shed 3 bases and J shed 5 bases, with 6 bases lying between them. There are 12 residues in the CDR3. The CDR3 nucleotides read TGTGCCAGCAGCGAGATGGACAATGAGCAGTTCTTC. Residues: CASSEMDNEQFF.

The sample holds many counts of this clonotype. V usage is TRBV2 and J usage is TRBJ2-7, with 7 positions matching TRBD1. This CDR3 has 14 residues. The germline V gene has CDR1 SNHLY and CDR2 FYNNEI. V lost 5 bases, J lost 2 bases, and 6 bases stayed unmatched. The DNA of the CDR3 is TGTGCCAGCAGTTCTACAGGGGCACCCTACGAGCAGTACTTC. Protein product: CASSSTGAPYEQYF.

This clonotype has just a few counts. Its ends do not fully match the called genes, so a read error is possible. The chain combines TRBV7-7 with TRBJ2-1, with 8 bases lining up with TRBD2. This CDR3 is built from 17 residues. Germline V lookup: CDR1 SSHAT, CDR2 FNYEAQ (reference sequence). CDR3 DNA: TGTGCTAGCAGCCTGGACGTAGCGGGGAGCTCCTACAATGAGCAGTTCTTC. It translates to CASSLDVAGSSYNEQFF.

CDR3 nucleotides: TGTGCCAGCAGCCTCGGACAGGGGCCGGTTGATGAGCAGTTCTTC. Encoded protein: CASSLGQGPVDEQFF. The rearrangement uses TRBV9 and TRBJ2-1; TRBD1 aligns across 9 bases. Germline CDR1 and CDR2: SGDLS and YYNGEE. V was pared by 4 bases and J by 8 bases, with 10 bases of the junction left unmatched. CDR3 length: 15 amino acids. Drawing the rest from reference TRBV9 and TRBJ2-1, the complete variable domain is DSGVTQTPKHLITATGQRVTLRCSPRSGDLSVYWYQQSLDQGLQFLIQYYNGEERAKGNILERFSAQQFPDLHSELNLSSLELGDSALYFCASSLGQGPVDEQFFGPGTRLTVL.

V is TRBV6-2 or TRBV6-3 and J is TRBJ2-7; either TRBD1 or TRBD2 may fit D (6 bases each). Trimming stripped 7 bases from V and 6 bases from J, with 22 bases between. The CDR3 has 15 residues. Germline CDR1 MNHEY, CDR2 SVGEGT. As DNA, the CDR3 is TGTGCCAGCACGTTGGGGGGCCACCTAACCTCCGAGCAGTACTTC. Its protein is CASTLGGHLTSEQYF.

This clonotype appeared many times. The chain employs TRBV11-2 and TRBJ2-5; D call uncertain. Germline lookup yields CDR1 SGHAT and CDR2 FQNNGV. V lost 5 bases, J lost 5 bases, and 12 bases lay in between. This CDR3 comprises 13 residues. The CDR3 DNA follows: TGTGCCAGCAGCCCATCATCGAGGGAGACCCAGTACTTC. It yields the protein CASSPSSRETQYF.

This clonotype was counted many times. The chain links TRBV12-3 or TRBV12-4 to TRBJ2-5; the match to TRBD1 covers 9 bases. The length of the CDR3 is 13 residues. Trimming cost V 8 bases and J 6 bases; bases outside gene matches: 7. CDR3 in amino acids: CASHGTGKQTQYF. The CDR3 DNA reads TGTGCCAGCCACGGGACAGGGAAACAGACCCAGTACTTC.

This clonotype was observed at least ten times. V and J are TRBV29-1 and TRBJ2-3; D gene unclear. Germline lookup yields CDR1 SQVTM and CDR2 ANQGSEA. The CDR3 totals 12 residues. Deletions cut 4 bases from V and 5 bases from J, with 10 bases between. The chain's CDR3 is CSVGPGKDTQYF. CDR3 DNA: TGCAGCGTTGGACCGGGCAAAGATACGCAGTATTTT.

This clonotype was counted ten times or more. The chain couples TRBV10-3 to TRBJ1-4; D remains ambiguous. Germline CDR1 ENHRY, CDR2 SYGVKD. The CDR3 has 14 residues. The V end was cut by 3 bases, the J end by 4 bases, with 9 bases between. The CDR3 spells CAISDPGVNEKLFF. CDR3 DNA sequence: TGTGCCATCAGTGACCCGGGAGTTAATGAAAAACTGTTTTTT.

This clonotype was seen repeatedly, ten times or more. The chain carries TRBV28 and TRBJ1-4; D possibly corresponds to TRBD1 (6 bases). CDR1 is MDHEN, CDR2 SYDVKM, per germline. CDR3 length: 16 residues. V was shortened by 6 bases and J by 2 bases, with 16 bases between the two germline ends. DNA of the CDR3: TGTGCCAGCAGCCCGATTACGACAGGCACTAATGAAAAACTGTTTTTT. Its translation: CASSPITTGTNEKLFF. Drawing the rest from reference TRBV28 and TRBJ1-4, the complete variable domain is DVKVTQSSRYLVKRTGEKVFLECVQDMDHENMFWYRQDPGLGLRLIYFSYDVKMKEKGDIPEGYSVSREKKERFSLILESASTNQTSMYLCASSPITTGTNEKLFFGSGTQLSVL.

The chain links TRBV5-1 to TRBJ1-1; D perhaps matches TRBD1 (6 bases). V lost 5 bases and J 4 bases, leaving 15 bases between the germline ends. The CDR3 runs to 14 residues. Per the germline V gene, CDR1 is SGHRS and CDR2 is YFSETQ. The CDR3 nucleotides read TGCGCCAGCAGACAGGGTTTTGTGGCCACTGAAGCTTTCTTT. Translation gives CASRQGFVATEAFF.

The chain combines TRBV4-1 with TRBJ2-1; TRBD1 matches at 7 bases. Germline CDR1 MGHRA, CDR2 YSYEKL. The CDR3 runs to 16 residues. V lost 3 bases to trimming and J lost 5 bases; unmatched junction nucleotides: 10. CDR3 in amino acids: CASSHVDRVDHNEQFF. The CDR3 DNA sequence: TGCGCCAGCAGCCATGTAGACAGGGTTGATCACAATGAGCAGTTCTTC.

This clonotype came up a few times. The rearrangement joins TRBV15 to TRBJ2-7; tentatively, D is TRBD2 (5 bases). The germline CDR1 and CDR2 sequences are LNHNV and YYDKDF (reference sequence). Trimming removed 0 bases at V and 3 bases at J, with 15 bases between. The CDR3 is made up of 16 amino acids. The CDR3 spells CATSRDPTRGFYEQYF. The CDR3 bases are TGTGCCACCAGCAGAGACCCCACGCGCGGGTTCTACGAGCAGTACTTC. Full variable domain (remainder filled in from reference TRBV15 and TRBJ2-7): DAMVIQNPRYQVTQFGKPVTLSCSQTLNHNVMYWYQQKSSQAPKLLFHYYDKDFNNEADTPDNFQSRRPNTSFCFLDIRSPGLGDTAMYLCATSRDPTRGFYEQYFGPGTRLTVT.

Comment on this clonotype: This probably arose from a read error, given a far larger clone one base away. This chain connects TRBV11-2 to TRBJ2-5; possible D gene TRBD2, 5 bases. The better agreement between TRBJ2-1 and the DNA end casts doubt on the J call. The germline gives CDR1 SGHAT, CDR2 FQNNGV. The CDR3 runs 13 residues. CDR3 sequence (DNA): TGTGCCAGCAGCTTCGGACTGTACACTGAGCAGTTCTTC. It translates to CASSFGLYTEQFF.

This clonotype was found many times. The chain is built from TRBV18 and TRBJ2-7; either TRBD1 or TRBD2 may supply D (5 bases each). Germline V CDR1 and CDR2: KGHSH, LQKENI. Trimming left V 5 bases short and J 3 bases short, with 14 bases between. The CDR3 is made up of 14 amino acids. The CDR3 DNA reads TGTGCCAGCTCAGGCCGGGACGCCGACTACGAGCAGTACTTC. It specifies CASSGRDADYEQYF. Based on the CDR3 plus reference TRBV18 and TRBJ2-7, the full variable domain is NAGVMQNPRHLVRRRGQEARLRCSPMKGHSHVYWYRQLPEEGLKFMVYLQKENIIDESGMPKERFSAEFPKEGPSILRIQQVVRGDSAAYFCASSGRDADYEQYFGPGTRLTVT.

The chain couples TRBV9 to TRBJ2-5; D unresolved. The CDR3 runs 15 residues. Germline CDR1 and CDR2: SGDLS and YYNGEE. V was pared by 0 bases and J by 5 bases, with 14 bases between. The CDR3 region has the DNA TGTGCCAGCAGCGTAGATCTCGGGCCACGGGAGACCCAGTACTTC. Amino acids: CASSVDLGPRETQYF.